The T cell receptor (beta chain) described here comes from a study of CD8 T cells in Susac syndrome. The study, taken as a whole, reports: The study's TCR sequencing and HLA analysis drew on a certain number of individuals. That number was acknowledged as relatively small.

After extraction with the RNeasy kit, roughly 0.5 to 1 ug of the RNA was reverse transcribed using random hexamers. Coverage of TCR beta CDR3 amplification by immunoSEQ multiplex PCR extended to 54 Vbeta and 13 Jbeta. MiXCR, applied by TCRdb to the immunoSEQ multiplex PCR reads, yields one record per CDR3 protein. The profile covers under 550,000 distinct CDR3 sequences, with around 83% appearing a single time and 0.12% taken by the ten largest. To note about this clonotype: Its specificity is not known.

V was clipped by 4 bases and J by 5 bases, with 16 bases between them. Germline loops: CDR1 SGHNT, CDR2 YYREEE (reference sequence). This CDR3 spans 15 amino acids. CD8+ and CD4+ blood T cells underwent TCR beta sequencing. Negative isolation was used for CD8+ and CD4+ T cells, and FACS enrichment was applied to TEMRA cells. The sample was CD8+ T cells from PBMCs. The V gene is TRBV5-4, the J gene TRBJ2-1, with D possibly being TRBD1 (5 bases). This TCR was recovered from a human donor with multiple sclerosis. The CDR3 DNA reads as TGTGCCAGCAGCGACCTGGGGCAGCAAGACAATGAGCAGTTCTTC. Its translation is CASSDLGQQDNEQFF.